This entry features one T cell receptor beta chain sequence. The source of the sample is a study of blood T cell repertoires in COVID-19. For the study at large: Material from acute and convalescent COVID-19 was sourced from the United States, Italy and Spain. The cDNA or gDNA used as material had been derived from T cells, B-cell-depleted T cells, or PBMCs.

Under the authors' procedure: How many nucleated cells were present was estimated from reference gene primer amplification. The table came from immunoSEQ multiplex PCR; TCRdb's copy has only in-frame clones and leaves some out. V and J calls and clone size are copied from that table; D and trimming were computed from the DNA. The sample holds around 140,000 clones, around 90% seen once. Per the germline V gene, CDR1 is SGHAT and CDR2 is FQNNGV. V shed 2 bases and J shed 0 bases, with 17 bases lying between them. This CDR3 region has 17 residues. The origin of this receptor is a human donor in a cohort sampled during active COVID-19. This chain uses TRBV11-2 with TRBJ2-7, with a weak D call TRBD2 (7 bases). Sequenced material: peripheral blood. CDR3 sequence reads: CASSLNPGGSPSYEQYF. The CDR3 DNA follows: TGTGCCAGCAGCTTAAATCCGGGGGGCTCACCCTCCTACGAGCAGTACTTC. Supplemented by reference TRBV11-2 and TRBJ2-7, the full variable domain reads EAGVAQSPRYKIIEKRQSVAFWCNPISGHATLYWYQQILGQGPKLLIQFQNNGVVDDSQLPKDRFSAERLKGVDSTLKIQPAKLEDSAVYLCASSLNPGGSPSYEQYFGPGTRLTVT.